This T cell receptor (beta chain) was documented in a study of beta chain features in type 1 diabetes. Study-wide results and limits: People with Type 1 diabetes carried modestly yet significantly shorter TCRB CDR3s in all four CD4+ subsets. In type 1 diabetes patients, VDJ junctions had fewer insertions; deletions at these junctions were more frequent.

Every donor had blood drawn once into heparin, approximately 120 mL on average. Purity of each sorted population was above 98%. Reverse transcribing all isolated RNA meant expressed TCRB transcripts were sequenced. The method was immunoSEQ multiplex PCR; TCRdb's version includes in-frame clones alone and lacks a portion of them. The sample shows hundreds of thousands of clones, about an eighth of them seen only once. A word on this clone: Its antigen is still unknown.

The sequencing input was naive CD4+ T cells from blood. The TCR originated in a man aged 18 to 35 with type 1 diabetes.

The CDR3 here is CASSQEAGNGYTF. The CDR3 nucleotides read TGTGCCAGCAGCCAAGAAGCGGGGAATGGCTACACCTTC. The chain combines TRBV14 with TRBJ1-2, with D unresolved. Trimming stripped 0 bases from V and 6 bases from J, with 8 bases between. Germline CDR1 and CDR2: SGHDN and FVKESK. The length of the CDR3 is 13 residues.